This T cell receptor beta chain was recovered during a study of shared clonotypes between healthy human individuals. Study at large: CD4 naive and CD4 memory each took three plates per donor, while CD8 naive took two and CD8 memory one.

Germline V gene lookup returns CDR1 SGHTA and CDR2 FQGTGA. Trimming stripped 2 bases from V and 0 bases from J, with 10 bases between. The CDR3 has 16 amino acids. Study-wide findings and caveats: Naive subsets typically showed greater estimated richness than memory subsets.

Across several immunoSEQ plates, the genomic DNA of each subset was split evenly. Generated by immunoSEQ multiplex PCR, the TCRdb table keeps only in-frame clones and is missing some. Among around 2.3 million clones listed, roughly 95% were seen once. A note on this clone: Its antigen is unknown.

This clonotype was obtained from a man aged 18-30 years in good health. The V gene is TRBV7-3, the J gene TRBJ2-2; D remains ambiguous. The sequenced material came from naive CD4+ T cells sorted from blood. Subset here: CD45RA+ positively selected. CDR3 bases: TGTGCCAGCAGCTTATTCCCAAGCGCGAACACCGGGGAGCTGTTTTTT. It is translated as CASSLFPSANTGELFF.